These 20 T cell receptor beta chains share one sample of origin, sequenced in a study of T cells in severe cutaneous drug reactions. The iRepertoire multiplex PCR system with TCR subtype-specific primers built both bulk and single-cell libraries. TCRdb reanalyzed the multiplex PCR reads, giving one entry per CDR3 protein sequence and no DNA. This table holds over 7,000 distinct CDR3 sequences. The donors had carbamazepine-induced Stevens-Johnson syndrome or toxic epidermal necrolysis. The sequencing sample was made of cells from a skin blister. These receptors were obtained from a human donor with a severe cutaneous adverse drug reaction.

The J gene is TRBJ2-3, the V gene TRBV27; checking the TCRdb D call of TRBD1 is not possible without DNA. The germline V gene encodes CDR1 MNHEY and CDR2 SMNVEV (reference sequence). This CDR3 spans 15 amino acids. The CDR3: CASSPLVRGADTQYF.

CDR3 amino acids: CASSQRQDARSTDTQYF. The chain links TRBV3-1 to TRBJ2-3; the TRBD1 assignment by TCRdb is unverifiable without DNA. Germline lookup yields CDR1 LGHDT and CDR2 YNNKEL (reference sequence). This CDR3 comprises 17 residues.

The chain couples TRBV28 to TRBJ1-5; TCRdb lists TRBD1, though no DNA is available to test this call. The CDR3 consists of 14 residues. The V gene's germline CDR1 is MDHEN and CDR2 SYDVKM. The CDR3 region is CASSQQGRNQPQHF.

Measured by frequency, this clonotype is medium-sized. The chain carries TRBV2 and TRBJ2-5. CDR3 length: 15 amino acids. CDR1 is SNHLY and CDR2 is FYNNEI in the germline V gene. CDR3 region: CASSEALRSGETQYF. Full variable domain (rest looked up from reference TRBV2 and TRBJ2-5): EPEVTQTPSHQVTQMGQEVILRCVPISNHLYFYWYRQILGQKVEFLVSFYNNEISEKSEIFDDQFSVERPDGSNFTLKIRSTKLEDSAMYFCASSEALRSGETQYFGPGTRLLVL.

The rearrangement uses TRBV5-4 and TRBJ1-1. CDR1 and CDR2 (germline): SGHNT, YYREEE (reference sequence). This CDR3 is built from 14 residues. CDR3 sequence: CASFDFSMNTEAFF. Full variable domain (missing parts from reference TRBV5-4 and TRBJ1-1): ETGVTQSPTHLIKTRGQQVTLRCSSQSGHNTVSWYQQALGQGPQFIFQYYREEENGRGNFPPRFSGLQFPNYSSELNVNALELDDSALYLCASFDFSMNTEAFFGQGTRLTVV.

V is TRBV28 and J is TRBJ2-7; TCRdb designates TRBD2, a call that cannot be tested without DNA. Per germline, CDR1 MDHEN and CDR2 SYDVKM. This CDR3 contains 15 residues. CDR3 in amino acids: CAIRTSGREAYEQYF.

This chain connects TRBV27 to TRBJ2-7; TCRdb gives TRBD2 as the D gene, but with no DNA this cannot be confirmed. CDR3 length: 14 residues. Germline V gives CDR1 MNHEY, CDR2 SMNVEV (reference sequence). CDR3 sequence: CASSPGLAGWEQYF.

The chain links TRBV7-9 to TRBJ2-1; the TCRdb call, TRBD2, lacks DNA for checking. The CDR3 runs 18 residues. Germline lookup yields CDR1 SEHNR and CDR2 FQNEAQ (reference sequence). The chain's CDR3 is CASRPTTDSGSSYNEQFF.

This chain uses TRBV28 with TRBJ1-1; the D gene TCRdb calls, TRBD1, cannot be checked with no DNA. The CDR3 is 12 amino acids. The germline V gene has CDR1 MDHEN and CDR2 SYDVKM. This CDR3 reads CASTGTRLRAFF.

V usage is TRBV5-4 and J usage is TRBJ1-1; TCRdb indicates TRBD1, and absent DNA this call remains unverified. Germline CDR1 reads SGHNT; CDR2 reads YYREEE (reference sequence). The CDR3 extends over 15 amino acids. CDR3 in amino acids: CASSPGFARNTEAFF.

This clonotype is called medium-sized based on its frequency. The chain joins TRBV7-6 to TRBJ2-1; TCRdb's D call of TRBD2 is untestable without DNA. In germline, CDR1 is SGHVS, CDR2 FNYEAQ. The CDR3 consists of 13 residues. The CDR3 here is CASSSGTSHEQFF.

The rearrangement joins TRBV25-1 to TRBJ2-3; without DNA, the TCRdb call of TRBD2 cannot be checked. The CDR3 totals 12 residues. Germline V gene lookup returns CDR1 MGHDK and CDR2 SYGVNS. CDR3 sequence reads: CASSEEANTQYF.

This CDR3 reads CASSPLGERQETQYF. The chain combines TRBV18 with TRBJ2-5. The CDR3 consists of 15 residues. Germline V lookup: CDR1 KGHSH, CDR2 LQKENI.

The rearrangement uses TRBV7-2 and TRBJ2-4; TCRdb designates TRBD2, a call that cannot be tested without DNA. CDR3 length equals 19 residues. The germline V gene encodes CDR1 SGHTA and CDR2 FQGNSA. CDR3 protein: CASSLPRGLAGKAKNIQYF.

J is TRBJ1-2 and V is TRBV28. In germline, CDR1 is MDHEN, CDR2 SYDVKM. CDR3 length: 11 amino acids. The CDR3 is CATFDAAGYTF.

This chain connects TRBV13 to TRBJ2-7; the TCRdb D gene call, TRBD1, has no DNA to confirm it. Germline values: CDR1 PRHDT, CDR2 FYEKMQ (reference sequence). There are 15 residues in the CDR3. The CDR3 is CASSSQGVSSYEQYF. Full variable domain (remainder filled in from reference TRBV13 and TRBJ2-7): AAGVIQSPRHLIKEKRETATLKCYPIPRHDTVYWYQQGPGQDPQFLISFYEKMQSDKGSIPDRFSAQQFSDYHSELNMSSLELGDSALYFCASSSQGVSSYEQYFGPGTRLTVT.

The genes are TRBV27 and TRBJ2-3; TCRdb lists TRBD2, though no DNA is available to test this call. Germline CDR1 MNHEY, CDR2 SMNVEV (reference sequence). The CDR3 sequence is 15 residues long. The chain's CDR3 is CASVSLAGGPDTQYF.

The chain is built from TRBV6-4 and TRBJ2-3; TCRdb designates TRBD2, a call that cannot be tested without DNA. Germline CDR1 is MRHNA and CDR2 is SNTAGT. CDR3 length: 14 amino acids. CDR3 residues: CASSETSGTDTQYF.

The chain recombines TRBV20-1 with TRBJ2-7; the D gene TCRdb calls, TRBD1, cannot be checked with no DNA. Germline V gene sequence: CDR1 DFQATT, CDR2 SNEGSKA (reference sequence). The CDR3 sequence is 16 residues long. CDR3 sequence reads: CSARDETGEYSYEQYF.

The chain employs TRBV9 and TRBJ2-1. The CDR3 spans 12 residues. Germline V gene sequence: CDR1 SGDLS, CDR2 YYNGEE. The CDR3: CASSVVENEQFF. The full variable domain, its missing parts supplied by reference TRBV9 and TRBJ2-1, is DSGVTQTPKHLITATGQRVTLRCSPRSGDLSVYWYQQSLDQGLQFLIQYYNGEERAKGNILERFSAQQFPDLHSELNLSSLELGDSALYFCASSVVENEQFFGPGTRLTVL.